A single sample gave rise to the 11 T cell receptor beta chains below, sequenced in a study of identical twins. MiXCR was run by TCRdb on the 5' RACE reads, yielding one entry per CDR3 protein. The repertoire holds about 790,000 distinct CDR3 sequences, with roughly 20% as singletons. These records were also assigned to another study, of T cells expressing NK-cell markers.

Material: PBMCs. Receptors originate from a woman aged 18-30 years in good health.

The rearrangement uses TRBV9 and TRBJ2-3; D is ambiguous. The CDR3 spans 16 residues. Between the trimmed V and J ends, which lost 2 bases and 2 bases, there was a span of 15 bases. In germline, CDR1 is SGDLS, CDR2 YYNGEE. The CDR3 protein is CASSVWATQDTDTQYF. The CDR3 region has the DNA TGTGCCAGCAGCGTGTGGGCGACTCAAGACACAGATACGCAGTATTTT.

The chain uses TRBV6-5 and TRBJ2-5, with D uncertain. V lost 0 bases and J lost 5, with 13 bases in between. Germline CDR1 MNHEY, CDR2 SVGAGI. This CDR3 has 15 amino acids. The CDR3, as DNA: TGTGCCAGCAGTTACTCGTCAGGAAATGGGGAGACCCAGTACTTC. Translation: CASSYSSGNGETQYF.

This clonotype has a handful of counts. V is TRBV6-5 and J is TRBJ2-7; maybe TRBD2 (6 bases). This CDR3 comprises 16 residues. V lost 2 bases to trimming and J lost 5 bases, with 19 bases between them. Germline CDR1 and CDR2: MNHEY and SVGAGI. The CDR3 region is CASSYPAAPGRNEQYF. CDR3 nucleotide sequence: TGTGCCAGCAGTTACCCCGCGGCCCCAGGGAGGAACGAGCAGTACTTC.

The V gene is TRBV7-8, the J gene TRBJ2-1; a possible D gene is TRBD1 (6 bases). Germline loops: CDR1 SGHVS, CDR2 FQNEAQ. Trimming shortened V by 6 bases and J by 1 base, and 13 bases separated the two germline ends. The CDR3 has 15 amino acids. As DNA, the CDR3 is TGTGCCAGCAGGCTTCTACAGGGATCCTACAATGAGCAGTTCTTC. Encoded protein: CASRLLQGSYNEQFF.

The V and J genes are TRBV13 and TRBJ2-7, with 13 bases fitting TRBD2. Looked up from germline, CDR1 is PRHDT and CDR2 is FYEKMQ (reference sequence). V was clipped by 5 bases and J by 5 bases; unmatched bases: 12. The CDR3 loop spans 17 amino acids. The CDR3 spells CASSPRTSGSRRDEQYF. The CDR3 DNA reads as TGTGCCAGCAGCCCACGGACTAGCGGGAGTAGAAGGGACGAGCAGTACTTC.

The chain has TRBV11-2 and TRBJ2-3; no definite D call. Germline V gene sequence: CDR1 SGHAT, CDR2 FQNNGV. There are 13 residues in the CDR3. V shed 2 bases and J shed 3 bases, with 6 bases lying between them. CDR3: CASSLFRTDTQYF. CDR3 nucleotide sequence: TGTGCCAGCAGCTTATTCAGGACAGATACGCAGTATTTT.

This clonotype has a handful of counts. The J gene is TRBJ2-1, the V gene TRBV11-2, with 12 positions matching TRBD2. CDR3 size: 17 residues. The junction had 7 bases not matched to a gene; V was cut back by 7 bases and J by 0 bases. Germline V gene sequence: CDR1 SGHAT, CDR2 FQNNGV. The CDR3 sequence is CASKKLAGGNSYNEQFF. The CDR3 coding sequence is TGTGCCAGCAAAAAGCTAGCGGGGGGGAACTCCTACAATGAGCAGTTCTTC.

This clonotype was seen more than once but under ten times. V is TRBV6-5 and J is TRBJ2-1; 10 nucleotides match TRBD2. Germline lookup yields CDR1 MNHEY and CDR2 SVGAGI. The CDR3 loop spans 16 amino acids. After removal of 2 bases from V and 7 bases from J, the junction contained 8 bases not matched to a gene. This CDR3 reads CASSYGTSGTANEQFF. The CDR3 DNA is TGTGCCAGCAGTTACGGAACTAGCGGGACAGCAAATGAGCAGTTCTTC.

This clonotype has just a few counts. The chain carries TRBV12-3 or TRBV12-4 and TRBJ2-1, with 8 positions matching TRBD1. J gave up 7 bases and V 5 bases, and 13 bases lay outside the gene matches. The CDR3 is made up of 16 amino acids. For the CDR3, the DNA is TGTGCCAGCAGTCGCCTCAGGGGGCGCTCGGGAAATGAGCAGTTCTTC. Its protein product is CASSRLRGRSGNEQFF.

This clonotype was seen a handful of times. V is TRBV7-8 and J is TRBJ2-4; 7 nucleotides align to TRBD1. The germline V gene has CDR1 SGHVS and CDR2 FQNEAQ. V shed 5 bases, J shed 1 base, and the junction held 8 bases outside the gene matches. The CDR3 length is 16 residues. The CDR3 DNA is TGTGCCAGCAGCGCACAGGGGCAGTTGGCCAAAAACATTCAGTACTTC. Translation gives CASSAQGQLAKNIQYF. The full variable domain, completed using reference TRBV7-8 and TRBJ2-4, is GAGVSQSPRYKVAKRGQDVALRCDPISGHVSLFWYQQALGQGPEFLTYFQNEAQLDKSGLPSDRFFAERPEGSVSTLKIQRTQQEDSAVYLCASSAQGQLAKNIQYFGAGTRLSVL.

This clonotype was counted once. J is TRBJ2-3 and V is TRBV2; TRBD1 or TRBD2 may be the D gene (5 bases each). Germline loops: CDR1 SNHLY, CDR2 FYNNEI. The V gene lost 7 bases and the J gene lost 6 bases, with 17 bases spanning the gap. The CDR3 consists of 14 residues. The CDR3 is CASIRGTGSDTQYF. For the CDR3, the DNA is TGTGCCAGCATCCGGGGAACAGGTTCTGATACGCAGTATTTT.